The next 6 T cell receptor beta chains were all read from a single sample in a study of beta chain features in type 1 diabetes. Investigators reverse transcribed all isolated RNA, so they sequenced expressed TCRB transcripts. Libraries were prepared by immunoSEQ multiplex PCR; TCRdb keeps only in-frame clonotypes and omits some of them. Of some 900,000 clones detected, roughly a sixth appear once; the ten largest clones hold 0.02% to 0.03%. The specimen sequenced was naive CD4+ T cells from blood. The receptors come from a woman aged 18-29 years in good health.

This clone has only a few counts. The CDR3 region is CASTPWSSGYTF. In nucleotides, the CDR3 is TGTGCCAGCACCCCATGGAGCAGTGGCTACACCTTC. The chain joins TRBV7-2 to TRBJ1-2, with no clear D. The CDR3 is made up of 12 amino acids. The V gene lost 7 bases and the J gene lost 7 bases, with 13 bases spanning the gap. Germline values: CDR1 SGHTA, CDR2 FQGNSA.

This clone occurred a few times. The chain carries TRBV15 and TRBJ1-5; perhaps TRBD1 as D (6 bases). This CDR3 comprises 17 residues. Trimming pared 0 bases from V and 2 bases from J, leaving 14 bases between. The V gene's germline CDR1 is LNHNV and CDR2 YYDKDF (reference sequence). DNA of the CDR3: TGTGCCACCAGCAGAGATGCAGGGGCTATGGGCAATCAGCCCCAGCATTTT. Amino acids: CATSRDAGAMGNQPQHF. Supplemented by reference TRBV15 and TRBJ1-5, the full variable domain reads DAMVIQNPRYQVTQFGKPVTLSCSQTLNHNVMYWYQQKSSQAPKLLFHYYDKDFNNEADTPDNFQSRRPNTSFCFLDIRSPGLGDTAMYLCATSRDAGAMGNQPQHFGDGTRLSIL.

The table lists this clone with a few counts. The gene calls are TRBV7-9 and TRBJ2-7; perhaps TRBD2 as D (5 bases). Germline assignment: CDR1 SEHNR and CDR2 FQNEAQ (reference sequence). Trimming cost V 0 bases and J 7 bases, with 10 bases left between them. This CDR3 region has 13 residues. This chain's CDR3 is CASSLASVVEQYF. CDR3 DNA: TGTGCCAGCAGCTTAGCTAGCGTAGTAGAGCAGTACTTC.

This clone was found a few times. The chain employs TRBV5-1 and TRBJ2-3, with TRBD2 identical over 7 bases. The germline V gene encodes CDR1 SGHRS and CDR2 YFSETQ. The CDR3 covers 16 residues. Trimming at V came to 3 bases and at J to 4 bases, leaving 11 bases not matched to a gene. CDR3 sequence (DNA): TGCGCCAGCAGCTCCAGTGGGACGGCGGGAGCAGATACGCAGTATTTT. It codes for CASSSSGTAGADTQYF.

This clone was seen only a few times. CDR3 residues: CASTGTYNEQFF. CDR3 coding DNA: TGTGCCAGCACGGGGACCTACAATGAGCAGTTCTTC. The chain links TRBV5-5 to TRBJ2-1; D is possibly TRBD2 (5 bases). Germline V gives CDR1 SGHKS, CDR2 YYEKEE (reference sequence). CDR3 length: 12 amino acids. Trimming pared 6 bases from V and 2 bases from J, leaving 6 bases between.

This rearrangement joins TRBV28 to TRBJ2-7; TRBD1 might be the D (5 bases). The CDR3 is made up of 13 amino acids. The germline V gene encodes CDR1 MDHEN and CDR2 SYDVKM. With 6 bases removed from V and 2 bases from J, the gap between germline ends came to 11 bases. CDR3 in amino acids: CASSRTTPYEQYF. CDR3 nucleotide sequence: TGTGCCAGCAGCAGGACAACCCCCTACGAGCAGTACTTC.